This is a list of T cell receptor beta chains from one sample in a study of blood T cell repertoires in COVID-19. Generated by immunoSEQ multiplex PCR, the TCRdb table keeps only in-frame clones and is missing some. Of 240,000 or so clones listed, about 68% were seen once; the top ten hold around 3.2%. The source material was peripheral blood. These receptor sequences come from a woman older than 75 with acute or convalescent COVID-19. Each CDR3 is given with its conserved first and last residue. D genes are given only for firm matches. Where a row states a size, it is once, few, many or the class of an expanded clone; other rows omit it.

J gene: TRBJ2-5
D gene: NA
V gene: TRBV7-9
clone size: NA
CDR3 DNA: TGTGCCAGCAGCTTAATAGTGGGGGCCGGACAAGAGACCCAGTACTTC
CDR3 protein: CASSLIVGAGQETQYF

J gene: TRBJ1-2
D gene: NA
V gene: TRBV5-1
clone size: NA
CDR3 DNA: TGCGCCAGCAGCCTGGAAGGGGGTACCTATGGCTACACCTTC
CDR3 protein: CASSLEGGTYGYTF

J gene: TRBJ1-1
D gene: NA
V gene: TRBV9
clone size: NA
CDR3 DNA: TGTGCCAGCAGCCAACAAGGGGTGGAAGCTTTCTTT
CDR3 protein: CASSQQGVEAFF

J gene: TRBJ2-3
D gene: TRBD2
V gene: TRBV2
clone size: NA
CDR3 DNA: TGTGCCAGCAGCCCCCTTACTAGCGGCACAGATACGCAGTATTTT
CDR3 protein: CASSPLTSGTDTQYF

J gene: TRBJ2-2
D gene: NA
V gene: TRBV5-1
clone size: few
CDR3 DNA: TGCGCCAGCAGCTTGGAAGTCACAACCACCGGGGAGCTGTTTTTT
CDR3 protein: CASSLEVTTTGELFF

J gene: TRBJ2-3
D gene: TRBD1
V gene: TRBV5-1
clone size: NA
CDR3 DNA: TGCGCCAGCAGCCCTGGACAGGGTCTCGCAGATACGCAGTATTTT
CDR3 protein: CASSPGQGLADTQYF

J gene: TRBJ1-2
D gene: NA
V gene: TRBV7-9
clone size: NA
CDR3 DNA: TGTGCCAGCAGCTTAGGCGGAATGTATGGCTACACCTTC
CDR3 protein: CASSLGGMYGYTF

J gene: TRBJ1-5
D gene: NA
V gene: TRBV5-1
clone size: NA
CDR3 DNA: TGCGCCAGCAGCTTGGGGGGCAACCAGGGCCAGCCCCAGCATTTT
CDR3 protein: CASSLGGNQGQPQHF

J gene: TRBJ2-3
D gene: TRBD2
V gene: TRBV7-2
clone size: NA
CDR3 DNA: TGTGCCAGCAGCCCCGGGGGGAGCACAGATACGCAGTATTTT
CDR3 protein: CASSPGGSTDTQYF

J gene: TRBJ1-2
D gene: NA
V gene: TRBV6-5
clone size: NA
CDR3 DNA: TGTGCCAGCAGTTACGGGCCATCGTTCTATGGCTACACCTTC
CDR3 protein: CASSYGPSFYGYTF

J gene: TRBJ1-5
D gene: NA
V gene: TRBV4-1
clone size: NA
CDR3 DNA: TGCGCCAGCAGCCAAGGGCTGAGGGGGAGCAATCAGCCCCAGCATTTT
CDR3 protein: CASSQGLRGSNQPQHF

J gene: TRBJ1-1
D gene: TRBD1
V gene: TRBV27
clone size: once
CDR3 DNA: TGTGCCAGCAGTAACCACAGGGGGACCCTCGCAAACACTGAAGCTTTCTTT
CDR3 protein: CASSNHRGTLANTEAFF

J gene: TRBJ2-5
D gene: TRBD1
V gene: TRBV7-9
clone size: NA
CDR3 DNA: TGTGCCAGCAGCGCCGGACAGGGGGAGACCCAGTACTTC
CDR3 protein: CASSAGQGETQYF

J gene: TRBJ1-1
D gene: NA
V gene: TRBV11-2
clone size: many
CDR3 DNA: TGTGCCAGCAGCCCTACAGGGATCACTGAAGCTTTCTTT
CDR3 protein: CASSPTGITEAFF

J gene: TRBJ2-1
D gene: TRBD2
V gene: TRBV11-1
clone size: few
CDR3 DNA: TGTGCCAGCAGCTTAACTAGCGGGGCCGTTTACAATGAGCAGTTCTTC
CDR3 protein: CASSLTSGAVYNEQFF

J gene: TRBJ1-4
D gene: NA
V gene: TRBV18
clone size: NA
CDR3 DNA: TGTGCCAGCTCACCCCTTACAGGAAAAAATGAAAAACTGTTTTTT
CDR3 protein: CASSPLTGKNEKLFF

J gene: TRBJ1-3
D gene: NA
V gene: TRBV7-8
clone size: NA
CDR3 DNA: TGTGCCAGCAGCCGAGACACAGGGTCGTCCGGAAACACCATATATTTT
CDR3 protein: CASSRDTGSSGNTIYF

J gene: TRBJ1-5
D gene: NA
V gene: TRBV3-1/TRBV3-2
clone size: NA
CDR3 DNA: TGTGCCAGCAGCCAAGCCGCAGGGGGCAATCAGCCCCAGCATTTT
CDR3 protein: CASSQAAGGNQPQHF

J gene: TRBJ2-7
D gene: TRBD1
V gene: TRBV5-1
clone size: few
CDR3 DNA: TGCGCCAGCAGCCTTCCGGGACAGGGGGCCTACGAGCAGTACTTC
CDR3 protein: CASSLPGQGAYEQYF

J gene: TRBJ2-3
D gene: TRBD2
V gene: TRBV20-1
clone size: NA
CDR3 DNA: TGCAGTGCTAGTATCCCGGGACTAGCGGGAGCCACAGATACGCAGTATTTT
CDR3 protein: CSASIPGLAGATDTQYF

J gene: TRBJ2-2
D gene: TRBD2
V gene: TRBV7-3
clone size: many
CDR3 DNA: TGTGCCAGCAGCAAAGGCGGGACTAGCGCCAACACCGGGGAGCTGTTTTTT
CDR3 protein: CASSKGGTSANTGELFF

J gene: TRBJ1-1
D gene: NA
V gene: TRBV5-1
clone size: NA
CDR3 DNA: TGCGCCAGCAGCTTAGCTGAGAACACTGAAGCTTTCTTT
CDR3 protein: CASSLAENTEAFF

J gene: TRBJ2-2
D gene: NA
V gene: TRBV6-5
clone size: few
CDR3 DNA: TGTGCCAGCAGTTACAGCTTCACCGGGGAGCTGTTTTTT
CDR3 protein: CASSYSFTGELFF

J gene: TRBJ1-2
D gene: NA
V gene: TRBV7-9
clone size: NA
CDR3 DNA: TGTGCCAGCAGCTTATCAGGGACTCCTATGAACTATGGCTACACCTTC
CDR3 protein: CASSLSGTPMNYGYTF

J gene: TRBJ2-2
D gene: TRBD1
V gene: TRBV5-4
clone size: NA
CDR3 DNA: TGTGCCAGCAGCTTGTGGCAGGGGGCTAGCACCGGGGAGCTGTTTTTT
CDR3 protein: CASSLWQGASTGELFF

J gene: TRBJ2-5
D gene: NA
V gene: TRBV6-2/TRBV6-3
clone size: NA
CDR3 DNA: TGTGCCAGCAGCAGACTATACCAAGAGACCCAGTACTTC
CDR3 protein: CASSRLYQETQYF

J gene: TRBJ1-2
D gene: NA
V gene: TRBV19
clone size: few
CDR3 DNA: TGTGCCACCACCACCTCGGGACGGGCTGCGGGAGGCTACACCTTC
CDR3 protein: CATTTSGRAAGGYTF

J gene: TRBJ2-1
D gene: NA
V gene: TRBV2
clone size: NA
CDR3 DNA: TGTGCCAGCAGTGAAGCGAGGCTAGGTTCCTACAATGAGCAGTTCTTC
CDR3 protein: CASSEARLGSYNEQFF

J gene: TRBJ2-2
D gene: NA
V gene: TRBV5-1
clone size: NA
CDR3 DNA: TGCGCCAGCAGCTTTTCCAGGGAGGCCGGGGAGCTGTTTTTT
CDR3 protein: CASSFSREAGELFF

J gene: TRBJ1-1
D gene: NA
V gene: TRBV12-3/TRBV12-4
clone size: NA
CDR3 DNA: TGTGCCAGCAGTTATCTTAGAAACACTGAAGCTTTCTTT
CDR3 protein: CASSYLRNTEAFF

J gene: TRBJ2-1
D gene: NA
V gene: TRBV7-2
clone size: once
CDR3 DNA: TGTGCCAGCAGAGCGGCGGGGGCCTCTTCTGAGCAGTTCTTC
CDR3 protein: CASRAAGASSEQFF

J gene: TRBJ1-1
D gene: TRBD1
V gene: TRBV10-1
clone size: NA
CDR3 DNA: TGCGCCAGCACCCCCGGGACAGGGGGCACTGAAGCTTTCTTT
CDR3 protein: CASTPGTGGTEAFF